The 18 T cell receptor beta chains below all came from one sample that was sequenced in a study of blood T cell repertoires in COVID-19. Here immunoSEQ multiplex PCR was the method, and the copy in TCRdb shows in-frame clones only, minus some. The sample gives about 140,000 clones, roughly 73% of which show up once; around 9.5% is in the top ten. The sample consisted of peripheral blood. The origin of the receptors is a woman aged 50 to 60 with active or convalescent COVID-19.

The chain uses TRBV7-2 and TRBJ1-6; D remains unclear. The CDR3 has 15 amino acids. CDR1 is SGHTA, CDR2 FQGNSA, per germline. V lost 5 bases, J lost 7 bases, and 15 bases lay in between. The CDR3 spells CASSPGSVKNSPLHF. The CDR3 DNA reads TGTGCCAGCAGCCCCGGGTCAGTCAAGAATTCACCCCTCCACTTT.

This clone was counted a few times. The V call is TRBV10-2, the J call TRBJ1-1; D may be TRBD1 (6 bases). Looked up from germline, CDR1 is WSHSY and CDR2 is SAAADI. Deletions cut 2 bases from V and 4 bases from J, with 8 bases between. This CDR3 contains 13 residues. The CDR3, as DNA: TGCGCCAGCAGTGAGCAAGGGGGCACTGAAGCTTTCTTT. Translation: CASSEQGGTEAFF.

The chain employs TRBV7-2 and TRBJ2-7; a weak D match, TRBD1 (6 bases). The V and J ends lost 5 bases and 0 bases respectively, with 11 bases between them. This CDR3 has 14 amino acids. Germline V lookup: CDR1 SGHTA, CDR2 FQGNSA. The DNA for the CDR3 is TGTGCCAGCAGCAAATGGGACACCTCCTACGAGCAGTACTTC. It specifies CASSKWDTSYEQYF. The complete variable domain, with remaining parts taken from reference TRBV7-2 and TRBJ2-7, reads GAGVSQSPSNKVTEKGKDVELRCDPISGHTALYWYRQSLGQGLEFLIYFQGNSAPDKSGLPSDRFSAERTGGSVSTLTIQRTQQEDSAVYLCASSKWDTSYEQYFGPGTRLTVT.

The table lists this clone with a count of one. The chain combines TRBV6-2 or TRBV6-3 with TRBJ1-4; 7 bases are shared with TRBD1. The CDR3 totals 13 residues. The trim removed 5 bases at V and 5 bases at J, leaving 2 bases unmatched. The germline V gene encodes CDR1 MNHEY and CDR2 SVGEGT. The CDR3 here is CASSKTGNEKLFF. In DNA form, the CDR3 reads TGTGCCAGCAGTAAGACAGGGAATGAAAAACTGTTTTTT.

J is TRBJ2-7 and V is TRBV28; 8 nucleotides match TRBD2. Germline assignment: CDR1 MDHEN and CDR2 SYDVKM. This CDR3 comprises 16 residues. After removal of 4 bases from V and 3 bases from J, the junction contained 11 bases not matched to a gene. CDR3 protein: CASSSRVAGRFYEQYF. Written as DNA, the CDR3 is TGTGCCAGCAGTTCCCGGGTAGCGGGAAGGTTCTACGAGCAGTACTTC.

The gene calls are TRBV21-1 and TRBJ2-4; the D segment call TRBD2 is taken from the table without a DNA check. TRBV21-1 is a known pseudogene. This CDR3 is 21 amino acids long. Here the CDR3 reads CASSKDTPSSASGQDKNIQYF. CDR3 DNA sequence: TGTGCCAGCAGCAAAGATACCCCGTCTAGTGCCTCGGGTCAAGACAAAAACATTCAGTACTTC.

A word on this clone: The junction shows a germline mismatch at one end, possibly a read error. This sequence joins TRBV3-1 (or the pseudogene TRBV3-2) and TRBJ2-7; 13 bases line up with TRBD2. This CDR3 has 13 amino acids. Germline V gives CDR1 LGHDT, CDR2 YNNKEL (reference sequence). CDR3 in DNA: TGTGCCAGCAGTCCCGGACTAGCGGGAGTCCCTCTCTTC. This translates into CASSPGLAGVPLF.

J is TRBJ2-5 and V is TRBV5-6; perhaps TRBD2 as D (6 bases). V was pared by 1 base and J by 4 bases, with 14 bases between. CDR3 size: 15 residues. The germline V gene has CDR1 SGHDT and CDR2 YYEEEE. DNA of the CDR3: TGTGCCAGCAGCTTGTTTCTAGCGTTAGGAGAGACCCAGTACTTC. Translation: CASSLFLALGETQYF.

V and J are TRBV11-2 and TRBJ2-1; TRBD2 aligns across 7 bases. There are 14 residues in the CDR3. Germline CDR1 SGHAT, CDR2 FQNNGV. With 2 bases clipped from V and 2 bases from J, the junction kept 0 bases outside the gene matches. The CDR3 nucleotides are TGTGCCAGCAGCTTAACTAGCGCCTACAATGAGCAGTTCTTC. Translation: CASSLTSAYNEQFF.

The gene calls are TRBV5-1 and TRBJ2-1, with a tentative D call TRBD1 (6 bases). The V end was cut by 4 bases, the J end by 8 bases, with 13 bases between. This CDR3 is 13 amino acids long. Germline V gene data show CDR1 as SGHRS and CDR2 as YFSETQ. In DNA, the CDR3 is TGCGCCAGCAGCACGCAACAGGGCCATGAGCAGTTCTTC. Translated: CASSTQQGHEQFF.

This chain uses TRBV3-1 (or the pseudogene TRBV3-2) with TRBJ1-1; 11 positions match TRBD1. The CDR3 totals 15 residues. Germline trimming cut 4 bases from V and 5 bases from J; bases unmatched to any gene: 6. Per germline, CDR1 LGHDT and CDR2 YNNKEL (reference sequence). The CDR3 reads CASSPRDRGGTEAFF. In DNA form, the CDR3 reads TGTGCCAGCAGCCCCCGGGACAGGGGGGGAACTGAAGCTTTCTTT.

The chain links TRBV30 to TRBJ1-2; 11 nucleotides agree with TRBD1. The CDR3 has 14 residues. V trimming: 1 base; J trimming: 5 bases; junction bases outside the gene matches: 3. The germline CDR1 and CDR2 sequences are GTSNPN and SVGIG (reference sequence). The CDR3 loop reads CAWSAGTGGYGYTF. For the CDR3, the DNA is TGTGCCTGGAGTGCCGGGACAGGGGGATATGGCTACACCTTC.

The V call is TRBV29-1, the J call TRBJ1-1; TRBD1 might be the D (6 bases). V gave up 7 bases and J gave up 5 bases, with 11 bases separating them. Germline lookup yields CDR1 SQVTM and CDR2 ANQGSEA. The length of the CDR3 is 11 residues. This chain's CDR3 is CSAERGTEAFF. In DNA form, the CDR3 reads TGCAGCGCGGAGAGGGGGACTGAAGCTTTCTTT.

This clone came up a few times. The chain is built from TRBV19 and TRBJ2-1; 7 nucleotides match TRBD2. The CDR3 has 16 residues. Germline lookup yields CDR1 LNHDA and CDR2 SQIVND (reference sequence). V shed 5 bases, J shed 5 bases, and the junction held 12 bases outside the gene matches. The CDR3 DNA reads TGTGCCAGTAGTGCCCGGGGGAGGGGCGAGAACAATGAGCAGTTCTTC. Residues: CASSARGRGENNEQFF.

The sample holds a few counts of this clone. The same CDR3 also results from other DNA sequences found in this sample. The chain couples TRBV30 to TRBJ1-4; perhaps TRBD1 as D (6 bases). With 1 base removed from V and 5 bases from J, the gap between germline ends came to 14 bases. Germline CDR1 and CDR2: GTSNPN and SVGIG (reference sequence). The CDR3 runs 15 residues. The CDR3 coding sequence is TGTGCCTGGAGTGAGCAGGGGCTAGGGAATGAAAAACTGTTTTTT. This codes for CAWSEQGLGNEKLFF.

The V call is TRBV30, the J call TRBJ1-2, with D perhaps matching TRBD1 (6 bases). The V gene lost 3 bases and the J gene lost 5 bases, with 22 bases spanning the gap. The CDR3 sequence is 16 residues long. Per the germline V gene, CDR1 is GTSNPN and CDR2 is SVGIG (reference sequence). In DNA, the CDR3 is TGTGCCTGGAGACCAGGACGGGGCAGGGGTGGGTATGGCTACACCTTC. It yields the protein CAWRPGRGRGGYGYTF.

The chain joins TRBV18 to TRBJ1-6; D is unresolved. Trimming cost V 3 bases and J 8 bases, with 8 bases left between them. Germline lookup yields CDR1 KGHSH and CDR2 LQKENI. The CDR3 is 13 residues long. DNA of the CDR3: TGTGCCAGCTCACCGGCCGTCGATTCACCCCTCCACTTT. The encoded protein is CASSPAVDSPLHF. Full variable domain (outside the CDR3, taken from reference TRBV18 and TRBJ1-6): NAGVMQNPRHLVRRRGQEARLRCSPMKGHSHVYWYRQLPEEGLKFMVYLQKENIIDESGMPKERFSAEFPKEGPSILRIQQVVRGDSAAYFCASSPAVDSPLHFGNGTRLTVT.

The V and J genes are TRBV4-3 and TRBJ2-2; tentatively, D is TRBD2 (6 bases). The V end lost 1 base, the J end lost 3 bases, and 15 bases lay between the germline ends. Germline lookup yields CDR1 LGHNA and CDR2 YSLEER. The CDR3 runs to 17 residues. CDR3 region: CASSQGRGATDTGELFF. In nucleotides, the CDR3 is TGCGCCAGCAGCCAAGGGAGGGGCGCGACTGACACCGGGGAGCTGTTTTTT.